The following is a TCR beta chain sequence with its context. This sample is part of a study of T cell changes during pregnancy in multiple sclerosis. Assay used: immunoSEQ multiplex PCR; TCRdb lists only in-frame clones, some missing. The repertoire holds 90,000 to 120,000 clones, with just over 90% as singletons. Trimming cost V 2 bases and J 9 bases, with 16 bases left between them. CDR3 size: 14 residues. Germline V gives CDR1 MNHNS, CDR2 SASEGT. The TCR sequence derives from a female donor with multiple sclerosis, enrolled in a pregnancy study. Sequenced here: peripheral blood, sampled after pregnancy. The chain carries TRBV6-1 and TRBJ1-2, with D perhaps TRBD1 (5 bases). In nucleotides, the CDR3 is TGTGCCAGCAGTGAACTCTTTACCCGGGGGAGCTACACCTTC. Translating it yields CASSELFTRGSYTF.